The rows below give T cell receptor beta chains drawn from one sample of a study of STAT5B mutations in CD4+ large granular lymphocyte leukemia. Method: immunoSEQ multiplex PCR; TCRdb's copy keeps in-frame clones and lacks some. The sample records roughly 46,000 clones, 65% to 85% being singletons. Specimen: CD4+ T cells from blood buffy coats. The receptors shown here come from a human donor in good health. Each CDR3 is given with its conserved first and last residue. Each record gives: D gene, clone size, V gene, J gene, CDR3 protein, CDR3 DNA. The D gene is left open where the match is weak. Part of the rows lack a size; the others show once, few, many or a class for expanded clones.

TRBD2,NA,TRBV5-1,TRBJ2-1,CASSPRLAGGYNEQFF,TGCGCCAGCAGCCCCCGTCTAGCGGGGGGCTACAATGAGCAGTTCTTC
TRBD2,NA,TRBV7-9,TRBJ2-1,CASSLATAGVSDEQFF,TGTGCCAGCAGCTTAGCAACAGCGGGAGTCTCCGATGAGCAGTTCTTC
NA,NA,TRBV5-1,TRBJ1-1,CASSRGDTEAFF,TGCGCCAGCAGCAGGGGAGACACTGAAGCTTTCTTT
TRBD2,NA,TRBV10-2,TRBJ2-7,CASSVTSGIYEQYF,TGCGCCAGCAGTGTGACTAGCGGGATATACGAGCAGTACTTC
TRBD2,once,TRBV7-3,TRBJ2-7,CASSLGLADSYEQYF,TGTGCCAGCAGCTTAGGACTAGCGGACTCCTACGAGCAGTACTTC
NA,few,TRBV5-1,TRBJ2-1,CASNTGSGGTREQFF,TGCGCCAGCAACACAGGGTCGGGTGGGACGCGGGAGCAGTTCTTC
NA,NA,TRBV30,TRBJ1-2,CAWSVDGGGYTF,TGTGCCTGGAGTGTGGATGGGGGTGGCTACACCTTC
NA,NA,TRBV19,TRBJ2-1,CASSTQPGAGGRNEQFF,TGTGCCAGTAGTACCCAACCCGGGGCAGGGGGGCGGAATGAGCAGTTCTTC
TRBD2,NA,TRBV6-1,TRBJ2-1,CASSEAWGGSNNEQFF,TGTGCCAGCAGTGAAGCTTGGGGCGGGAGCAACAATGAGCAGTTCTTC
NA,NA,TRBV7-7,TRBJ2-7,CASSFRDTYEQYF,TGTGCCAGCAGCTTCCGGGACACATACGAGCAGTACTTC
NA,NA,TRBV5-6,TRBJ1-2,CASSLDPAPAKYRYTF,TGTGCCAGCAGCTTAGATCCGGCTCCAGCAAAATATCGCTACACCTTC
NA,NA,TRBV10-3,TRBJ1-2,CAIRGTDVDYGYTF,TGTGCCATCAGGGGGACGGACGTTGACTATGGCTACACCTTC
TRBD2,NA,TRBV7-6,TRBJ2-7,CASSLGLAGDRGEQYF,TGTGCCAGCAGCTTAGGACTAGCGGGAGATCGGGGCGAGCAGTACTTC
NA,once,TRBV28,TRBJ1-4,CASSAAGGAGEKLFF,TGTGCCAGCAGTGCCGCTGGTGGGGCTGGGGAAAAACTGTTTTTT
NA,NA,TRBV12-5,TRBJ2-7,CASGLVLGGGPYEQYF,TGTGCTAGTGGTTTGGTACTTGGAGGGGGTCCCTACGAGCAGTACTTC
NA,NA,TRBV6-5,TRBJ2-3,CASSYRGRDTQYF,TGTGCCAGCAGTTACAGGGGGAGGGATACGCAGTATTTT
NA,NA,TRBV28,TRBJ1-5,CASSYGTAGKQPQHF,TGTGCCAGCAGTTATGGGACGGCGGGAAAACAGCCCCAGCATTTT
TRBD1,NA,TRBV28,TRBJ2-5,CASSPRTGEETQYF,TGTGCCAGCAGTCCCCGGACAGGAGAAGAGACCCAGTACTTC
TRBD1,NA,TRBV5-1,TRBJ1-5,CASSATGERQPQHF,TGCGCCAGCAGCGCGACAGGGGAGCGACAGCCCCAGCATTTT
NA,NA,TRBV6-5,TRBJ2-7,CASSRGRDEQYF,TGTGCCAGCAGCAGGGGAAGGGACGAGCAGTACTTC
NA,few,TRBV4-1,TRBJ1-4,CASSQGQGLTEKLFF,TGCGCCAGCAGCCAAGGGCAGGGCTTGACGGAAAAACTGTTTTTT
TRBD1,NA,TRBV30,TRBJ2-1,CAWRTGHNEQFF,TGTGCCTGGAGGACAGGGCACAATGAGCAGTTCTTC
NA,few,TRBV5-4,TRBJ1-1,CASSPQGGPTEAFF,TGTGCCAGCAGCCCGCAGGGAGGTCCTACTGAAGCTTTCTTT
TRBD1,few,TRBV25-1,TRBJ1-5,CASGGQGANQPQHF,TGTGCCTCCGGGGGACAGGGAGCCAATCAGCCCCAGCATTTT